A selection of T cell receptor beta chains follows, all from one sample in a study of blood T cells in healthy people across ages. One entry per CDR3 protein, called by TCRdb with MiXCR from the 5' RACE reads. This table holds approximately 1,000,000 distinct CDR3 sequences, about two fifths found once. The sample taken for sequencing was blood. Receptor source: a young man in good health. CDR3s include the opening cysteine and the closing phenylalanine or tryptophan. A D gene is named only where the DNA matches it firmly. Size values are once, few and many counts, or a class for expanded clones, and some rows have none.

TRBJ1-1 TRBV7-2 . few 14 TGTGCCAGCAGCTTACGGTGGGGGAACACTGAAGCTTTCTTT CASSLRWGNTEAFF
TRBJ2-5 TRBV2 TRBD1 once 15 TGTGCCAGCAGTGAACAGGGGGCGTTGGTAGAGACCCAGTACTTC CASSEQGALVETQYF
TRBJ1-4 TRBV21-1 . . 14 TGTGCCAGCAGGGCCACAGGGATTGGGGAAAAACTGTTTTTT CASRATGIGEKLFF
TRBJ1-2 TRBV14 TRBD1 . 16 TGTGCCAGCAGCCAAGATCACAGGGGACTGGCGAATGGCTACACCTTC CASSQDHRGLANGYTF
TRBJ2-2 TRBV5-1 TRBD1 once 16 TGCGCCAGCGAGACAGGGGTATATACGACCACCGGGGAGCTGTTTTTT CASETGVYTTTGELFF
TRBJ2-1 TRBV6-8 . many 16 TGTGCCAGCAGTTACCCCGGGACATCCACCTACAATGAGCAGTTCTTC CASSYPGTSTYNEQFF
TRBJ2-3 TRBV5-6 . . 13 TGTGCCAGCGGTATTGCTAGCACAGATACGCAGTATTTT CASGIASTDTQYF
TRBJ1-1 TRBV10-3 . many 15 TGTGCCATCAGTGAGTCCGCGGGGAGACACACTGAAGCTTTCTTT CAISESAGRHTEAFF
TRBJ2-7 TRBV20-1 TRBD2 . 16 TGCAGTGCTAGTGCCCACGGGGGGAACTCCTACAATGAGCAGTACTTC CSASAHGGNSYNEQYF
TRBJ2-1 TRBV24-1 TRBD1 . 16 TGTGCCACCAGTGACCCGGGACAGTATTCCTACAATGAGCAGTTCTTC CATSDPGQYSYNEQFF
TRBJ1-1 TRBV29-1 . once 12 TGCAGCCCCCGGGGGGTTAGCACTGAAGCTTTCTTT CSPRGVSTEAFF
TRBJ2-3 TRBV29-1 . . 14 TGCAGCGTCCCCACCGGGGGCGTCACAGATACGCAGTATTTT CSVPTGGVTDTQYF
TRBJ2-3 TRBV12-3/TRBV12-4 . . 14 TGTGCCAGCAGTTCCTCGGGTAGAGCAGATACGCAGTATTTT CASSSSGRADTQYF
TRBJ2-7 TRBV28 TRBD1 . 14 TGTGCCAGCAGTCAAACAGGGGGCGACTACGAGCAGTACTTC CASSQTGGDYEQYF
TRBJ2-5 TRBV6-5 . . 13 TGTGCCAGCAGTTACTCGACTTCCCAGACCCAGTACTTC CASSYSTSQTQYF
TRBJ2-7 TRBV19 . . 12 TGTGCCAGTAGTATCGGCAACTACGAGCAGTACTTC CASSIGNYEQYF
TRBJ1-4 TRBV27 TRBD1 . 14 TGTGCCAGCAGTCTTCTCCAGACAGGGGAAAAACTGTTTTTT CASSLLQTGEKLFF
TRBJ1-5 TRBV20-1 . . 20 TGCAGTGCTCTCGACGGGGCCGGGACCCAAGGCCGATTTGGCAATCAGCCCCAGCATTTT CSALDGAGTQGRFGNQPQHF
TRBJ2-2 TRBV5-1 TRBD2 few 16 TGCGCCAGCAGCTCTCGTGCGGGGGTGAACACCGGGGAGCTGTTTTTT CASSSRAGVNTGELFF
TRBJ1-1 TRBV6-5 . . 13 TGTGCCAGCAGTAGGAGCAGTTACACTGGAGCTTTCTTT CASSRSSYTGAFF
TRBJ1-2 TRBV30 . . 13 TGTGCCTGGAGTGAGGACACGAGCGGGGGCTACACCTTC CAWSEDTSGGYTF
TRBJ1-1 TRBV15 TRBD1 . 17 TGTGCCACCAGCAGAGAAAGGGGGCTTAGGGGGGACACTGAAGCTTTCTTT CATSRERGLRGDTEAFF
TRBJ2-1 TRBV21-1 . . 18 TGTGCCAGCAGCAATGTTGTCGGACTGGGACCAGAGTACAATGAGCAGTTCTTC CASSNVVGLGPEYNEQFF
TRBJ2-2 TRBV12-3/TRBV12-4 TRBD1 once 17 TGTGCCAGCAGTTTAGCATGGGACAGGGAAAACACCGGGGAGCTGTTTTTT CASSLAWDRENTGELFF
TRBJ2-3 TRBV7-9 TRBD2 . 15 TGTGCCAGCAGCAACGGACTAGCGGTCACAGATACGCAGTATTTT CASSNGLAVTDTQYF
TRBJ2-5 TRBV6-6 TRBD1 . 17 TGTGCCAGCAGTTTTTTACCTTTGACAGGGGAGGTGGGGACCCAGTACTTC CASSFLPLTGEVGTQYF
TRBJ2-7 TRBV28 TRBD2 . 16 TGTGCCAGCCGTACATCTAGCGGAAGCTCCTACAATGAGCAGTACTTC CASRTSSGSSYNEQYF
TRBJ2-4 TRBV7-9 TRBD1 . 17 TGTGCCAGCAGCCCAGCTGGACAGGGGTTAGCCAAAAACATTCAGTACTTC CASSPAGQGLAKNIQYF
TRBJ2-3 TRBV7-2 TRBD2 few 16 TGTGCCAGCAGCTTAACCGGACTAGCGGGAGCAGATACGCAGTATTTT CASSLTGLAGADTQYF
TRBJ1-1 TRBV28 . few 14 TGTGCCAGCAGTTTAAAGTCAGTGAACACTGAAGCTTTCTTT CASSLKSVNTEAFF
TRBJ1-2 TRBV10-3 TRBD1 . 15 TGTGCCATCAGCTCGACAGGGGCCACTAACTATGGCTACACCTTC CAISSTGATNYGYTF
TRBJ2-3 TRBV20-1 . . 13 TGCAGTGCTAGAGCCCCAGGTCGGGATACGCAGTATTTT CSARAPGRDTQYF
TRBJ2-1 TRBV3-1 TRBD1 . 15 TGTGCCAGCAGCACCACAGGGGAATCCTACAATGAGCAGTTCTTC CASSTTGESYNEQFF
TRBJ1-2 TRBV4-3 . . 15 TGCGCCAGCAGCCAAGATCCGGGGGTAGTCCTGGGCTACACCTTC CASSQDPGVVLGYTF
TRBJ2-2 TRBV6-5 . . 14 TGTGCCAGCAGGCCTCAGGGTTACACCGGGGAGCTGTTTTTT CASRPQGYTGELFF
TRBJ2-7 TRBV2 TRBD1 . 15 TGTGCCAGCAGAAAGACAGGGGTTCTCTCCTACGAGCAGTACTTC CASRKTGVLSYEQYF
TRBJ1-2 TRBV6-5 TRBD1 few 13 TGTGCCAGCACCAAGACAGGGGCGTATGGCTACACCTTC CASTKTGAYGYTF
TRBJ2-3 TRBV20-1 TRBD1 few 16 TGCAGTGCTAGAGATCGGGTAGGGGGCGGCCCAGATACGCAGTATTTT CSARDRVGGGPDTQYF
TRBJ2-2 TRBV6-5 TRBD2 . 18 TGTGCCAGCAGTTACTCAGGGACTAGCGGAGCGAACACCGGGGAGCTGTTTTTT CASSYSGTSGANTGELFF
TRBJ1-4 TRBV28 TRBD1 few 16 TGTGCCAGCAGTTTCCAGACAGGGTCCGCTCATGAAAAACTGTTTTTT CASSFQTGSAHEKLFF
TRBJ1-6 TRBV7-9 . many 14 TGTGCCAGCAGCTTCCAAGGGGGAGGTTCACCCCTCCACTTT CASSFQGGGSPLHF
TRBJ1-1 TRBV4-3 . few 15 TGCGCCAGCAGCCAAGAATCAATAGGGAACACTGAAGCTTTCTTT CASSQESIGNTEAFF
TRBJ1-2 TRBV6-5 . many 14 TGTGCCACCTCCGTCGCCGGACACAACTATGGCTACACCTTC CATSVAGHNYGYTF
TRBJ1-5 TRBV19 . . 12 TGTGCCAGTAGTATACGGAATCAGCCCCAGCATTTT CASSIRNQPQHF
TRBJ2-1 TRBV12-3/TRBV12-4 . few 11 TGTGCCAGCAGTTTAAACAGTGAGCAGTTCTTC CASSLNSEQFF
TRBJ2-5 TRBV6-5 TRBD1 . 15 TGTGCCAGCAGTAAGCAGGGGGCCTACGCGGAGACCCAGTACTTC CASSKQGAYAETQYF
TRBJ2-7 TRBV20-1 . . 14 TGCAGTGCTAGTAGTCCAGGGGGGATAAATGAGCAGTACTTC CSASSPGGINEQYF
TRBJ2-1 TRBV12-3/TRBV12-4 . few 13 TGTGCCAGCAGTTTCACGGCGTACAATGAGCAGTTCTTC CASSFTAYNEQFF